The 31 T cell receptor beta chains reported below all come from one sample, sequenced in a study of blood T cell repertoires in COVID-19. Sequencing was performed with immunoSEQ multiplex PCR; in TCRdb, only in-frame clones are kept and a portion is missing. Seen here are about 55,000 clones, just over 85% observed once, and the top ten hold about 15%. Sequenced: peripheral blood. These TCRs come from a man between 65 and 85 years old with acute or convalescent COVID-19.

The CDR3 region is CASSPGTSDYNEQFF. The CDR3 bases are TGTGCCAGCAGCCCCGGGACTAGCGACTACAATGAGCAGTTCTTC. The chain uses TRBV7-7 and TRBJ2-1; 10 nucleotides agree with TRBD2. This CDR3 has 15 amino acids. The ends lost 5 bases at V and 3 bases at J; junction bases unmatched: 4. Germline V gene lookup returns CDR1 SSHAT and CDR2 FNYEAQ (reference sequence).

The chain is built from TRBV6-5 and TRBJ1-1; D uncertain. CDR1 and CDR2 from the germline V gene are MNHEY and SVGAGI. V was cut by 0 bases and J by 4 bases, with 15 bases left in between. This CDR3 spans 16 amino acids. The CDR3 DNA reads TGTGCCAGCAGTTACTCCCCTTATCTGGGGAGCACTGAAGCTTTCTTT. This codes for CASSYSPYLGSTEAFF.

V is TRBV28 and J is TRBJ2-1, with 10 positions matching TRBD2. Germline V gives CDR1 MDHEN, CDR2 SYDVKM. Unmatched junction bases numbered 6, after V lost 6 bases and J lost 4 bases. The CDR3 contains 15 residues. This CDR3 reads CASRPLSGGYNEQFF. CDR3 nucleotides: TGTGCCAGCAGACCTCTTAGCGGGGGGTACAATGAGCAGTTCTTC.

The rearrangement links TRBV11-2 to TRBJ2-5, with 11 bases identical to TRBD2. The trim removed 5 bases at V and 1 base at J, leaving 3 bases unmatched. This CDR3 contains 15 residues. Germline lookup yields CDR1 SGHAT and CDR2 FQNNGV. The CDR3 protein is CASSLTSGVQETQYF. The DNA of the CDR3 is TGTGCCAGCAGCCTGACTAGCGGGGTCCAAGAGACCCAGTACTTC.

This clone showed up just a few times. The chain carries TRBV5-6 and TRBJ1-5; D is uncertain. The CDR3 length is 15 residues. The germline gives CDR1 SGHDT, CDR2 YYEEEE. The germline V and J ends were trimmed by 5 bases and 0 bases, with 12 bases remaining between them. CDR3 sequence (DNA): TGTGCCAGCAGGCGCCGGGAACATAGCAATCAGCCCCAGCATTTT. Its protein product is CASRRREHSNQPQHF.

The chain employs TRBV28 and TRBJ2-5, with TRBD1 as a possible D gene (6 bases). Looked up from germline, CDR1 is MDHEN and CDR2 is SYDVKM. This CDR3 contains 16 residues. V lost 1 base, J lost 5 bases, and 17 bases lay in between. CDR3 nucleotide sequence: TGTGCCAGCAGTTTATCGGGACATGAGAGTGGGGAGACCCAGTACTTC. This translates into CASSLSGHESGETQYF.

CDR3 residues: CASSPQRGAVQETQYF. In DNA, the CDR3 is TGTGCCAGCAGCCCCCAACGCGGAGCGGTCCAAGAGACCCAGTACTTC. V is TRBV4-2 and J is TRBJ2-5; possible D gene TRBD2, 5 bases. There are 16 residues in the CDR3. CDR1 and CDR2 from the germline V gene are LGHNA and YNFKEQ. The ends were cut back, 4 bases at V and 1 base at J, with 16 bases in the middle.

V usage is TRBV3-1 (or the pseudogene TRBV3-2) and J usage is TRBJ2-3; D possibly corresponds to TRBD2 (6 bases). Germline assignment: CDR1 LGHDT and CDR2 YNNKEL (reference sequence). The V gene lost 7 bases and the J gene lost 2 bases, with 13 bases spanning the gap. This CDR3 spans 14 amino acids. The CDR3 region is CASTPGTYTDTQYF. For the CDR3, the DNA is TGTGCCAGCACCCCAGGGACTTACACAGATACGCAGTATTTT.

The chain links TRBV6-5 to TRBJ2-2, with a weak D call TRBD2 (6 bases). The germline CDR1 and CDR2 sequences are MNHEY and SVGAGI. Trimming took off 7 bases at V and 6 bases at J, with 9 bases between the two ends. CDR3 size: 12 residues. The CDR3 nucleotides read TGTGCCAGCAAGCGGGCAGCCGGGGAGCTGTTTTTT. This encodes CASKRAAGELFF.

The chain joins TRBV4-2 to TRBJ2-3, with 10 bases that match TRBD1. There are 18 residues in the CDR3. V trimming: 2 bases; J trimming: 1 base; junction bases outside the gene matches: 9. Germline V CDR1 and CDR2: LGHNA, YNFKEQ. In DNA, the CDR3 is TGTGCCAGCAGCCAACGACACACCGGGACAGGGGGCACAGATACGCAGTATTTT. The encoded protein is CASSQRHTGTGGTDTQYF.

The chain has TRBV27 and TRBJ1-1; maybe TRBD1 (6 bases). Germline-derived CDR1 and CDR2 are MNHEY and SMNVEV (reference sequence). Between the trimmed V and J ends, which lost 5 bases and 5 bases, there was a span of 18 bases. This CDR3 is 15 amino acids long. The CDR3: CASSRGPRGSTEAFF. The DNA for the CDR3 is TGTGCCAGCAGTCGAGGGCCGAGGGGGAGTACTGAAGCTTTCTTT.

This clone was seen a few times. V gene TRBV19 combines with J gene TRBJ1-6; D is perhaps TRBD1 (5 bases). Germline V lookup: CDR1 LNHDA, CDR2 SQIVND (reference sequence). Trimming took 3 bases from V and 7 from J, leaving 13 bases between them. CDR3 length: 15 amino acids. CDR3 coding DNA: TGTGCCAGTAGTATTGATGCGGGGACCAATTCACCCCTCCACTTT. Translated: CASSIDAGTNSPLHF.

The rearrangement joins TRBV7-2 to TRBJ2-5; 9 bases line up with TRBD2. V lost 2 bases, J lost 4 bases, and 5 bases stayed unmatched. The CDR3 sequence is 15 residues long. The germline gives CDR1 SGHTA, CDR2 FQGNSA. CDR3 coding DNA: TGTGCCAGCAGCTTACTTAGCGGGAGTGGAGAGACCCAGTACTTC. Translated: CASSLLSGSGETQYF. Based on the CDR3 plus reference TRBV7-2 and TRBJ2-5, the full variable domain is GAGVSQSPSNKVTEKGKDVELRCDPISGHTALYWYRQSLGQGLEFLIYFQGNSAPDKSGLPSDRFSAERTGGSVSTLTIQRTQQEDSAVYLCASSLLSGSGETQYFGPGTRLLVL.

This clone was counted between two and nine times. V gene TRBV18 combines with J gene TRBJ1-1; D might be TRBD1 (6 bases). Germline V gene data show CDR1 as KGHSH and CDR2 as LQKENI. The V gene lost 6 bases and the J gene lost 1 base, with 15 bases spanning the gap. The length of the CDR3 is 15 residues. The CDR3 reads CASSRTRTENTEAFF. The CDR3 nucleotides read TGTGCCAGCTCCCGAACCCGGACAGAGAACACTGAAGCTTTCTTT.

The J gene is TRBJ2-1, the V gene TRBV4-2; 7 bases are a match to TRBD2. Per germline, CDR1 LGHNA and CDR2 YNFKEQ. After removal of 0 bases from V and 9 bases from J, the junction contained 11 bases not matched to a gene. This CDR3 comprises 16 residues. DNA of the CDR3: TGTGCCAGCAGCCAAGATCCGAGCGGGGTAAAGGGTGAGCAGTTCTTC. Its translation: CASSQDPSGVKGEQFF.

The chain carries TRBV5-1 and TRBJ2-3; TRBD2 matches at 7 bases. Germline CDR1 reads SGHRS; CDR2 reads YFSETQ. Germline trimming cut 3 bases from V and 5 bases from J; bases unmatched to any gene: 6. This CDR3 has 14 residues. The CDR3, as DNA: TGCGCCAGCAGCTCCTCTGGCGGGGGAGATACGCAGTATTTT. Translation gives CASSSSGGGDTQYF. The full variable domain, with the rest looked up from reference TRBV5-1 and TRBJ2-3, is KAGVTQTPRYLIKTRGQQVTLSCSPISGHRSVSWYQQTPGQGLQFLFEYFSETQRNKGNFPGRFSGRQFSNSRSEMNVSTLELGDSALYLCASSSSGGGDTQYFGPGTRLTVL.

The V gene is TRBV29-1, the J gene TRBJ2-7, with TRBD1 matching 8 bases. The CDR3 loop spans 14 amino acids. Germline assignment: CDR1 SQVTM and CDR2 ANQGSEA. V lost 4 bases and J lost 7; bases outside the gene matches: 12. The CDR3 nucleotides are TGCAGCGTTGGCGGGACAGGAGTGTCGCGAGAGCAGTACTTC. Translation gives CSVGGTGVSREQYF.

The gene calls are TRBV7-2 and TRBJ2-5; 11 nucleotides align to TRBD1. Unmatched junction bases numbered 6, after V lost 5 bases and J lost 4 bases. The CDR3 contains 15 residues. Germline V gene sequence: CDR1 SGHTA, CDR2 FQGNSA. The DNA for the CDR3 is TGTGCCAGCAGCCGGGGACAGGGGGGTGGAGAGACCCAGTACTTC. Amino acid sequence: CASSRGQGGGETQYF.

The rearrangement links TRBV9 to TRBJ1-6; D possibly corresponds to TRBD1 (5 bases). The germline CDR1 and CDR2 sequences are SGDLS and YYNGEE. This CDR3 comprises 15 residues. Trimming removed 6 bases at V and 8 bases at J, with 18 bases between. The CDR3 loop reads CASTSTGQGYSPLHF. CDR3 nucleotides: TGTGCCAGCACCTCAACTGGGCAGGGCTATTCACCCCTCCACTTT.

V is TRBV9 and J is TRBJ2-5, with D maybe TRBD2 (5 bases). The length of the CDR3 is 15 residues. Trimming stripped 0 bases from V and 4 bases from J, with 13 bases between. Germline V gene lookup returns CDR1 SGDLS and CDR2 YYNGEE. CDR3 sequence: CASSVEGLSGETQYF. CDR3 nucleotide sequence: TGTGCCAGCAGCGTAGAAGGCCTCAGCGGAGAGACCCAGTACTTC.

The J gene is TRBJ2-3, the V gene TRBV7-3, with 8 positions matching TRBD1. Per the germline V gene, CDR1 is SGHTA and CDR2 is FQGTGA. The junction had 6 bases not matched to a gene; V was cut back by 4 bases and J by 3 bases. CDR3 length equals 15 residues. The CDR3: CASSWTGIRTDTQYF. The CDR3 coding sequence is TGTGCCAGCAGCTGGACAGGGATTAGGACAGATACGCAGTATTTT.

Concerning this clone itself: The germline gene is not matched at one end of the junction; a read error may be the cause. The chain combines TRBV20-1 with TRBJ2-1; 8 bases align to TRBD2. CDR1 and CDR2 from the germline V gene are DFQATT and SNEGSKA (reference sequence). There are 11 residues in the CDR3. CDR3 region: CSARKGTRNLF. The CDR3 region has the DNA TGCAGTGCTAGAAAGGGGACTAGAAACCTCTTC.

V is TRBV2 and J is TRBJ1-2; weak D call: TRBD1 (5 bases). Per the germline V gene, CDR1 is SNHLY and CDR2 is FYNNEI. Trimming pared 1 base from V and 7 bases from J, leaving 13 bases between. CDR3 size: 14 residues. CDR3 DNA sequence: TGTGCCAGCAGTGAAGAGGCAGGGCTGGTTGGCTACACCTTC. Translation: CASSEEAGLVGYTF.

The chain links TRBV6-1 to TRBJ1-6, with D unclear. Germline values: CDR1 MNHNS, CDR2 SASEGT. This CDR3 region has 15 residues. The V end lost 3 bases, the J end lost 0 bases, and 6 bases lay between the germline ends. Here the CDR3 DNA reads TGTGCCAGCAGTGAGCGGAGCTCCTATAATTCACCCCTCCACTTT. Translation: CASSERSSYNSPLHF.

V and J are TRBV16 and TRBJ2-1; 7 bases are shared with TRBD2. This CDR3 is built from 15 residues. V was clipped by 2 bases and J by 4 bases; unmatched bases: 5. Germline V lookup: CDR1 KGHSY, CDR2 FQNENV. The CDR3 coding sequence is TGTGCCAGCAGCCAAGCGGGAGCAGGTTACAATGAGCAGTTCTTC. Amino acid sequence: CASSQAGAGYNEQFF.

The chain couples TRBV23-1 to TRBJ2-7, with 7 bases matching TRBD1. TRBV23-1 carries the ORF label, with uncertain function. The V segment lost 4 bases and the J segment 2 bases; nucleotides outside the gene matches: 11. CDR3 size: 16 residues. For the CDR3, the DNA is TGCGCCAGCAGTCCTGACAGGGCATACCTTACCTACGAGCAGTACTTC. This codes for CASSPDRAYLTYEQYF.

The chain employs TRBV6-2 or TRBV6-3 and TRBJ2-3; 9 nucleotides match TRBD1. CDR1 MNHEY and CDR2 SVGEGT come from the germline V gene. The trim removed 2 bases at V and 5 bases at J, leaving 8 bases unmatched. The CDR3 has 16 residues. The CDR3 loop is CASSYDRTGARDTQYF. CDR3 DNA: TGTGCCAGCAGTTACGATAGGACAGGGGCGCGAGATACGCAGTATTTT.

Concerning this clone itself: The junction shows a germline mismatch at one end, possibly a read error. J is TRBJ2-2 and V is TRBV3-1 (or the pseudogene TRBV3-2); 15 nucleotides line up with TRBD2. The CDR3 length is 19 residues. The germline V gene has CDR1 LGHDT and CDR2 YNNKEL (reference sequence). The CDR3 protein is CPSSHWGTSGGWGTGELFF. The DNA of the CDR3 is TGCCCCAGCAGCCACTGGGGGACTAGCGGGGGGTGGGGCACCGGGGAGCTGTTTTTT.

The J gene is TRBJ2-2, the V gene TRBV27; 12 nucleotides align to TRBD2. CDR1 is MNHEY, CDR2 SMNVEV, per germline (reference sequence). The ends lost 8 bases at V and 9 bases at J; junction bases unmatched: 7. There are 14 residues in the CDR3. CDR3 residues: CASLRLAGERELFF. CDR3 in DNA: TGTGCCAGCCTTAGACTAGCGGGGGAAAGGGAGCTGTTTTTT.

V is TRBV5-1 and J is TRBJ2-3; tentative D call: TRBD1 (6 bases). V lost 4 bases and J 2 bases, leaving 20 bases between the germline ends. CDR1 and CDR2 from the germline V gene are SGHRS and YFSETQ. This CDR3 comprises 17 residues. CDR3 loop: CASSRAAGVLNTDTQYF. The CDR3, as DNA: TGCGCCAGCAGCCGGGCCGCAGGGGTTCTAAACACAGATACGCAGTATTTT. The full variable domain, rest sourced from reference TRBV5-1 and TRBJ2-3, is KAGVTQTPRYLIKTRGQQVTLSCSPISGHRSVSWYQQTPGQGLQFLFEYFSETQRNKGNFPGRFSGRQFSNSRSEMNVSTLELGDSALYLCASSRAAGVLNTDTQYFGPGTRLTVL.

In DNA, the CDR3 is TGTGCCACCAGTGATTTCGGCGTCCGCGGGACAGATACGCAGTATTTT. This sequence encodes CATSDFGVRGTDTQYF. The chain has TRBV24-1 and TRBJ2-3; a possible D gene is TRBD2 (5 bases). Trimming left V 1 base short and J 3 bases short, with 13 bases between. The CDR3 covers 16 residues. Germline CDR1 reads KGHDR; CDR2 reads SFDVKD.